One and the same sample provided the 10 T cell receptor beta chains below, sequenced in a study of blood T cell repertoires in COVID-19. The assay was immunoSEQ multiplex PCR, and TCRdb's table has in-frame clones only and misses some. The sample includes 150,000 to 200,000 clones, 84% seen only once; the top ten take more than 3%. Sample: PBMCs or T cells enriched from blood (not recorded which). The source of these receptors is a woman in her twenties or thirties who had been exposed to COVID-19.

J is TRBJ2-3 and V is TRBV6-5, with 7 bases aligning to TRBD1. This CDR3 region has 12 residues. Germline CDR1 is MNHEY and CDR2 is SVGAGI. With V trimmed by 6 bases and J by 6 bases, 3 bases remained unmatched. The CDR3 is CASSRDSDTQYF. The DNA of the CDR3 is TGTGCCAGCAGCCGGGACAGCGATACGCAGTATTTT.

The sample holds one count of this clone. The rearrangement joins TRBV5-1 to TRBJ2-4, with TRBD1 matching 7 bases. Germline trimming cut 4 bases from V and 0 bases from J; bases unmatched to any gene: 7. Germline V gene sequence: CDR1 SGHRS, CDR2 YFSETQ. This CDR3 comprises 16 residues. The CDR3 region is CASSHGQALAKNIQYF. Written as DNA, the CDR3 is TGCGCCAGCAGCCACGGACAGGCTCTAGCCAAAAACATTCAGTACTTC.

CDR3 bases: TGTGCCAGCAGCGGAGGGAGTAGGGGGTTGTACGAGCAGTACTTC. The encoded protein is CASSGGSRGLYEQYF. The chain has TRBV9 and TRBJ2-7, with D maybe TRBD1 (6 bases). CDR1 is SGDLS and CDR2 is YYNGEE in the germline V gene. This CDR3 is built from 15 residues. Trimming removed 3 bases from V and 4 bases from J, with 17 bases in between.

The chain couples TRBV27 to TRBJ1-2; D is possibly TRBD1 (6 bases). The CDR3 has 16 amino acids. V lost 3 bases and J lost 5, with 19 bases in between. CDR1 is MNHEY and CDR2 is SMNVEV in the germline V gene (reference sequence). CDR3 protein: CASSLAGDARYYGYTF. DNA of the CDR3: TGTGCCAGCAGTTTGGCAGGGGATGCGCGGTATTATGGCTACACCTTC.

The J gene is TRBJ2-5, the V gene TRBV9, with 10 bases that match TRBD2. The germline CDR1 and CDR2 sequences are SGDLS and YYNGEE. V was clipped by 2 bases and J by 5 bases; unmatched bases: 9. The CDR3 is made up of 16 amino acids. The CDR3 DNA reads as TGTGCCAGCAGCGTCAGCGGGGGGGCTAGTGGGGAGACCCAGTACTTC. Amino acids: CASSVSGGASGETQYF.

This sequence joins TRBV19 and TRBJ1-5; TRBD1 matches 7 bases. V lost 1 base, J lost 7 bases, and 4 bases stayed unmatched. The CDR3 spans 14 residues. CDR1 and CDR2 (germline): LNHDA, SQIVND (reference sequence). CDR3 sequence (DNA): TGTGCCAGTAGTATAGCGGGGACAGCCCAGCCCCAGCATTTT. This codes for CASSIAGTAQPQHF.

V usage is TRBV30 and J usage is TRBJ2-7, with D possibly being TRBD2 (5 bases). The CDR3 totals 11 residues. The germline gives CDR1 GTSNPN, CDR2 SVGIG (reference sequence). Trimming left V 3 bases short and J 6 bases short, with 9 bases between. The CDR3 protein is CAWSSGGEQYF. The DNA for the CDR3 is TGTGCCTGGAGCTCAGGAGGCGAGCAGTACTTC.

Note on this clone: The sample holds other DNA sequences that translate to the same CDR3. V and J are TRBV7-9 and TRBJ1-1; no clear D gene. Germline CDR1 is SEHNR and CDR2 is FQNEAQ (reference sequence). The CDR3 loop spans 13 amino acids. With 1 base removed from V and 4 bases from J, the gap between germline ends came to 7 bases. The CDR3 here is CASSLGAGTEAFF. CDR3 DNA sequence: TGTGCCAGCAGCTTAGGTGCCGGCACTGAAGCTTTCTTT. Combining the CDR3 with reference TRBV7-9 and TRBJ1-1 gives the whole variable domain DTGVSQNPRHKITKRGQNVTFRCDPISEHNRLYWYRQTLGQGPEFLTYFQNEAQLEKSRLLSDRFSAERPKGSFSTLEIQRTEQGDSAMYLCASSLGAGTEAFFGQGTRLTVV.

The chain recombines TRBV18 with TRBJ2-5; 9 bases align to TRBD1. The CDR3 consists of 15 residues. V dropped 5 bases and J dropped 5; count of bases not matched to a gene: 9. The germline V gene encodes CDR1 KGHSH and CDR2 LQKENI. The CDR3 bases are TGTGCCAGCTCATCGAACAGGGGGCTCTGGGAGACCCAGTACTTC. Its protein product is CASSSNRGLWETQYF.

V and J are TRBV7-6 and TRBJ2-2; weak D call: TRBD2 (6 bases). The CDR3 has 17 residues. Trimming stripped 1 base from V and 0 bases from J, with 12 bases between. Per germline, CDR1 SGHVS and CDR2 FNYEAQ. CDR3 in amino acids: CASSLVGRGANTGELFF. CDR3 nucleotides: TGTGCCAGCAGCTTAGTGGGGCGGGGCGCGAACACCGGGGAGCTGTTTTTT.